A single TCR beta chain is shown here with its context. Its cognate antigen is unknown. This entry is derived from a study of CD4+ T cells in melanoma. The data were produced by immunoSEQ multiplex PCR, yet TCRdb's version contains in-frame clones alone and is incomplete. Among 110,000 to 150,000 clones listed, 80% to 95% were seen once. Study conclusions and caveats: In melanoma, neoantigen-specific CD4+ T cells reportedly differed in differentiation state.

This sequence was found in a human donor with melanoma.

Written as DNA, the CDR3 is TGTGCCAGCAGTGACGCGCGGAATTCACCCCTCCACTTT. It codes for CASSDARNSPLHF. The V and J genes are TRBV9 and TRBJ1-6; D remains ambiguous. Trimming pared 5 bases from V and 7 bases from J, leaving 10 bases between. The germline CDR1 and CDR2 sequences are SGDLS and YYNGEE. The CDR3 is made up of 13 amino acids. Variable domain in full (rest from reference TRBV9 and TRBJ1-6): DSGVTQTPKHLITATGQRVTLRCSPRSGDLSVYWYQQSLDQGLQFLIQYYNGEERAKGNILERFSAQQFPDLHSELNLSSLELGDSALYFCASSDARNSPLHFGNGTRLTVT.